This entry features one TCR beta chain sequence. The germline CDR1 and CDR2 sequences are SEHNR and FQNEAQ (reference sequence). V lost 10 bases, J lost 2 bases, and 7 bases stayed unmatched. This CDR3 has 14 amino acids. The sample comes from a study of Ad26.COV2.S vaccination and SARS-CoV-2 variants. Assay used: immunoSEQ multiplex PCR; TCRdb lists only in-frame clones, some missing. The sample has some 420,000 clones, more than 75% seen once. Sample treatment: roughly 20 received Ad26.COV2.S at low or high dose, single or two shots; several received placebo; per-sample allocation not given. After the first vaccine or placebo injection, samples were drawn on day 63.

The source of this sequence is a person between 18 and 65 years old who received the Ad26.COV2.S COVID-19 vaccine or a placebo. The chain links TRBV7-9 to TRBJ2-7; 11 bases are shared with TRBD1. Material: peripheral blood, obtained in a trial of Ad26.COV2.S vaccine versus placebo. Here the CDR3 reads CAIRGQGDPYEQYF. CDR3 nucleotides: TGTGCCATCCGGGGACAGGGGGACCCCTACGAGCAGTACTTC.